This T cell receptor beta chain originates from a study of blood T cell repertoires in COVID-19. Study-level information: PBMCs, B-cell-depleted T cells, or T cells were the source of the cDNA or gDNA that made up the material.

This CDR3 has 16 amino acids. Per the germline V gene, CDR1 is LGHDT and CDR2 is YNNKEL (reference sequence). Trimming cost V 4 bases and J 5 bases; bases outside gene matches: 10. As handled by the study authors: Amplified reference gene primers provided the basis for estimating nucleated cell counts. The data were produced by immunoSEQ multiplex PCR, yet TCRdb's version contains in-frame clones alone and is incomplete. V and J calls and clone size follow that table, whereas D and trimming were derived from the DNA. The data hold some 31,000 clones, with about 82% observed a single time. Sequenced sample: peripheral blood. The chain has TRBV3-1 (or the pseudogene TRBV3-2) and TRBJ2-3; 9 bases are shared with TRBD2. This clonotype was sampled from a man older than 75 with active COVID-19. CDR3 sequence reads: CASSLGGGGAGDTQYF. For the CDR3, the DNA is TGTGCCAGCAGCCTAGGTGGCGGGGGGGCCGGAGATACGCAGTATTTT.